This T cell receptor beta chain was documented in a study of T-cell reconstitution after alpha-beta-depleted transplantation in children. The authors prepared the TCRbeta library with unique molecular identifiers. TCRdb ran MiXCR on the PCR reads and lists one entry per CDR3 protein. The sample has approximately 400,000 distinct CDR3 sequences, roughly 15% seen once. CDR1 is GTSNPN, CDR2 SVGIG, per germline (reference sequence). CDR3 length: 15 amino acids. J lost 7 bases, V lost 3 bases, and 9 bases had no gene match. This clonotype has more than one count but fewer than ten. The sequence came from a boy under two years old who had a stem cell transplant for Wiskott-Aldrich syndrome, so the T cells may come from the graft donor. The rearrangement uses TRBV30 and TRBJ2-1; 10 bases align to TRBD2. The specimen was PBMCs, mostly from graft donor cells, collected 360 days after TCRalphabeta/CD19-depleted stem cell transplant. The CDR3 sequence: CAWREAGGRLNEQFF. DNA of the CDR3: TGTGCCTGGAGAGAAGCGGGAGGGAGGTTGAATGAGCAGTTCTTC. The full variable domain, in which reference TRBV30 and TRBJ2-1 provide the parts outside the CDR3, is SQTIHQWPATLVQPVGSPLSLECTVEGTSNPNLYWYRQAAGRGLQLLFYSVGIGQISSEVPQNLSASRPQDRQFILSSKKLLLSDSGFYLCAWREAGGRLNEQFFGPGTRLTVL.